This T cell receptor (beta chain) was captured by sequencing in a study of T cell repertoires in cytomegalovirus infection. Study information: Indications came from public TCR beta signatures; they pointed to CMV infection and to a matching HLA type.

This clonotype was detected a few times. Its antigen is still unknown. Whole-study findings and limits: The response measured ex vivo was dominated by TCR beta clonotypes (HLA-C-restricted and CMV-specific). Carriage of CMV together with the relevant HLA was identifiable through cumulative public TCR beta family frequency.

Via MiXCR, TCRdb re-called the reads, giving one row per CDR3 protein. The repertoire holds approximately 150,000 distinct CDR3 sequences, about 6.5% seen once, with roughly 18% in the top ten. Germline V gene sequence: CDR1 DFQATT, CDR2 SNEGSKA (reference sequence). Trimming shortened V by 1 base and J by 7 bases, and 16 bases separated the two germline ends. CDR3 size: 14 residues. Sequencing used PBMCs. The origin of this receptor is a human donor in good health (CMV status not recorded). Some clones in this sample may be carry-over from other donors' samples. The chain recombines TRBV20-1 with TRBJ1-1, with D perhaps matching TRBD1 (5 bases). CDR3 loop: CSARGGGGVGEAFF. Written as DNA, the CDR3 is TGCAGTGCTAGAGGGGGGGGGGGGGTAGGTGAAGCTTTCTTT.